The table lists the clone carrying this T cell receptor beta chain with a few counts. These data originate in a study of shared T cell receptors in the human thymus. Generated by immunoSEQ multiplex PCR, the TCRdb table keeps only in-frame clones and is missing some. Among hundreds of thousands of clones, about 87% were seen once, and the ten largest hold 0.0094%. This CDR3 spans 13 amino acids. The ends lost 7 bases at V and 5 bases at J; junction bases unmatched: 8. Per the germline V gene, CDR1 is SQVTM and CDR2 is ANQGSEA. This same sample was also part of a study on human thymus T cells.

The sequence was obtained from a boy under two years old with a congenital heart defect. Sequencing was done on a sample of thymocytes. V usage is TRBV29-1 and J usage is TRBJ1-2; 9 nucleotides agree with TRBD1. Here the CDR3 reads CSARDRVGYGYTF. For the CDR3, the DNA is TGCAGCGCGAGGGACAGGGTGGGGTATGGCTACACCTTC.